One T cell receptor (beta chain) is described in this entry. Its matching antigen is unknown. This record comes from a study of graft-versus-host responses after intestinal transplantation. This CDR3 region has 14 residues. The junction had 4 bases not matched to a gene; V was cut back by 5 bases and J by 4 bases. The germline gives CDR1 SGDLS, CDR2 YYNGEE. Study-wide findings and caveats: Declines in HvG clones occurring early post-transplant were associated with peak circulating GvH clone levels.

The repertoire was sequenced with immunoSEQ multiplex PCR; TCRdb's copy has only in-frame clones and lacks some. Found here are over 100,000 clones, about 93% of them singletons; the top ten hold roughly 0.11%. Material: unstimulated CD4+ T cells sorted from spleen or lymph node cells, obtained before intestinal transplant. The J gene is TRBJ2-5, the V gene TRBV9; 11 bases align to TRBD1. This TCR was recovered from a human donor who received an intestinal transplant. CDR3 bases: TGTGCCAGCAGTTCGGGACAGGGGGGAGAGACCCAGTACTTC. The encoded protein is CASSSGQGGETQYF.